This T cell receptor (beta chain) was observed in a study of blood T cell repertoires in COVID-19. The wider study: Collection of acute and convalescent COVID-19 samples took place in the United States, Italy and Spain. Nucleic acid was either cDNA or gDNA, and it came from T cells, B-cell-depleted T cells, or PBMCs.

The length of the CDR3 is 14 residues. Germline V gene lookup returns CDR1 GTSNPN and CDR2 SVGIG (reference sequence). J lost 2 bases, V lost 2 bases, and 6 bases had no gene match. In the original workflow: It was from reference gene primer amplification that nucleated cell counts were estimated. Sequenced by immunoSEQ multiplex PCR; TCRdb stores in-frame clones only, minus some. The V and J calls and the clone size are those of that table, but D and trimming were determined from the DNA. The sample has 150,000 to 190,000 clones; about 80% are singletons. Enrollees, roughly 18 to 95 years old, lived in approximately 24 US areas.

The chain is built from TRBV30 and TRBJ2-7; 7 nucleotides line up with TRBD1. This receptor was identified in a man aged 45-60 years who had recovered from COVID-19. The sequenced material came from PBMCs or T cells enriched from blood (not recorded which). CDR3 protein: CAWSTSGQPYEQYF. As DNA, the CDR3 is TGTGCCTGGAGTACCTCGGGACAGCCCTACGAGCAGTACTTC.